This TCR beta chain was sequenced for a study of shared clonotypes between healthy human individuals. This table comes from immunoSEQ multiplex PCR, and its TCRdb copy is limited to in-frame clones, with some not included. The sample contains about 610,000 clones, about 96% of which appear only once. Naive-designated CD8 cells lacked CD45RO, were positively enriched for CCR7, and omitted terminally differentiated effector memory CD45RA+ cells. This clone showed up just a few times. Sequenced material: naive CD8+ T cells sorted from blood. The receptor comes from a woman in her thirties in good health.

The chain's CDR3 is CAISESGPYEQYF. CDR3 bases: TGTGCCATCAGTGAGTCGGGGCCCTACGAGCAGTACTTC. This sequence joins TRBV10-3 and TRBJ2-7, with D possibly being TRBD1 (5 bases). CDR1 is ENHRY, CDR2 SYGVKD, per germline. The V gene lost 0 bases and the J gene lost 2 bases, with 5 bases spanning the gap. The CDR3 is made up of 13 amino acids.